A single sample is the source of the 25 T cell receptor beta chains below, sequenced in a study of cytomegalovirus exposure and HLA in healthy donors. Both 60 Vbeta primers and 13 Jbeta primers went into the PCR. Libraries were prepared by immunoSEQ multiplex PCR; TCRdb keeps only in-frame clonotypes and omits some of them. The data hold fewer than 200,000 clones, with approximately 79% observed a single time. The sequenced sample consisted of PBMCs. These receptors originate from a male donor in good health and CMV-seronegative.

The gene calls are TRBV7-2 and TRBJ2-2; D remains ambiguous. CDR1 is SGHTA and CDR2 is FQGNSA in the germline V gene. This CDR3 comprises 15 residues. Trimming took 2 bases from V and 1 from J, leaving 8 bases between them. CDR3 DNA sequence: TGTGCCAGCAGCTTACCGGCAGGGAACACCGGGGAGCTGTTTTTT. Its protein is CASSLPAGNTGELFF.

The chain recombines TRBV6-4 with TRBJ2-5; 11 bases align to TRBD2. V trimming: 0 bases; J trimming: 4 bases; junction bases outside the gene matches: 4. Germline V lookup: CDR1 MRHNA, CDR2 SNTAGT. The length of the CDR3 is 16 residues. The CDR3 region has the DNA TGTGCCAGCAGTGACTCGTCTAGCGGGGGGAGAGAGACCCAGTACTTC. This gives the protein CASSDSSSGGRETQYF.

This chain connects TRBV7-9 to TRBJ2-1; D is perhaps TRBD2 (7 bases). Per the germline V gene, CDR1 is SEHNR and CDR2 is FQNEAQ (reference sequence). CDR3 length equals 14 residues. Trimming removed 5 bases from V and 6 bases from J, with 14 bases in between. CDR3 sequence (DNA): TGTGCCAGCAGCAAAGGGGGGGCTGGCAATGAGCAGTTCTTC. Translating gives CASSKGGAGNEQFF.

This chain connects TRBV18 to TRBJ2-5; D remains unclear. The CDR3 contains 15 residues. The germline gives CDR1 KGHSH, CDR2 LQKENI. V lost 4 bases to trimming and J lost 2 bases, with 14 bases between them. The CDR3 bases are TGTGCCAGCTCACTCCGACTGGATAAACAAGAGACCCAGTACTTC. It translates to CASSLRLDKQETQYF.

The chain couples TRBV2 to TRBJ2-1; 9 positions match TRBD1. CDR3 length equals 16 residues. Unmatched junction bases numbered 6, after V lost 6 bases and J lost 0 bases. CDR1 is SNHLY, CDR2 FYNNEI, per germline. The CDR3 protein is CASSGGQGSSYNEQFF. The DNA for the CDR3 is TGTGCCAGCAGCGGAGGACAGGGGAGCTCCTACAATGAGCAGTTCTTC.

The chain uses TRBV10-3 and TRBJ1-2; D call uncertain. V lost 4 bases and J 1 base, leaving 10 bases between the germline ends. Germline V gene lookup returns CDR1 ENHRY and CDR2 SYGVKD. The CDR3 loop spans 14 amino acids. CDR3 residues: CAISGARVNYGYTF. Here the CDR3 DNA reads TGTGCCATCAGTGGGGCGAGGGTTAACTATGGCTACACCTTC.

The chain couples TRBV28 to TRBJ2-7; 7 bases fit TRBD1. This CDR3 comprises 13 residues. From germline, CDR1 is MDHEN and CDR2 SYDVKM. After removal of 6 bases from V and 12 bases from J, the junction contained 14 bases not matched to a gene. CDR3 sequence reads: CASRGTEQLRGYF. The CDR3, as DNA: TGTGCCAGCAGGGGGACAGAACAGTTACGAGGGTACTTC.

V gene TRBV5-5 combines with J gene TRBJ1-2; a weak D match, TRBD1 (5 bases). Germline values: CDR1 SGHKS, CDR2 YYEKEE (reference sequence). With 0 bases removed from V and 0 bases from J, the gap between germline ends came to 9 bases. CDR3 length: 15 amino acids. The CDR3 DNA is TGTGCCAGCAGCTTGGCCGCAGGGTCTAACTATGGCTACACCTTC. Encoded protein: CASSLAAGSNYGYTF.

The V call is TRBV11-3, the J call TRBJ2-1, with a possible D match to TRBD2 (5 bases). This CDR3 is built from 14 residues. V shed 6 bases and J shed 4 bases, with 13 bases lying between them. CDR1 and CDR2 from the germline V gene are SGHNT and YENEEA. DNA for the CDR3: TGTGCCAGCAGTGAAACGGGGAGTTACAATGAGCAGTTCTTC. Translating gives CASSETGSYNEQFF.

The chain combines TRBV5-1 with TRBJ2-7; D remains unclear. The CDR3 is 13 residues long. The germline V gene has CDR1 SGHRS and CDR2 YFSETQ. V was shortened by 5 bases and J by 0 bases, with 9 bases between the two germline ends. CDR3 sequence: CASSTVSSYEQYF. Written as DNA, the CDR3 is TGCGCCAGCAGTACGGTTAGCTCCTACGAGCAGTACTTC. Looking up the rest from reference TRBV5-1 and TRBJ2-7 gives the full variable domain: KAGVTQTPRYLIKTRGQQVTLSCSPISGHRSVSWYQQTPGQGLQFLFEYFSETQRNKGNFPGRFSGRQFSNSRSEMNVSTLELGDSALYLCASSTVSSYEQYFGPGTRLTVT.

The chain recombines TRBV6-5 with TRBJ1-2; perhaps TRBD1 as D (5 bases). V lost 5 bases and J lost 4, with 17 bases in between. CDR3 size: 15 residues. CDR1 MNHEY and CDR2 SVGAGI come from the germline V gene. The CDR3 sequence is CASSPLDGGTYGYTF. As DNA, the CDR3 is TGTGCCAGCAGTCCTTTAGACGGCGGGACCTATGGCTACACCTTC.

V usage is TRBV4-3 and J usage is TRBJ1-6; a possible D gene is TRBD1 (5 bases). The V end lost 0 bases, the J end lost 7 bases, and 10 bases lay between the germline ends. Germline loops: CDR1 LGHNA, CDR2 YSLEER. The length of the CDR3 is 15 residues. CDR3 coding DNA: TGCGCCAGCAGCCAAGATCAGGGACTGAATTCACCCCTCCACTTT. This sequence encodes CASSQDQGLNSPLHF.

This chain uses TRBV25-1 with TRBJ2-1; 12 bases match TRBD2. Germline trimming cut 4 bases from V and 3 bases from J; bases unmatched to any gene: 10. The V gene's germline CDR1 is MGHDK and CDR2 SYGVNS. This CDR3 is 18 amino acids long. The CDR3 sequence is CASSAYVRTSGVYNEQFF. The DNA for the CDR3 is TGTGCCAGCAGTGCCTACGTACGGACTAGCGGGGTCTACAATGAGCAGTTCTTC.

The V call is TRBV6-1, the J call TRBJ1-5; 7 bases are a match to TRBD1. Germline V gene data show CDR1 as MNHNS and CDR2 as SASEGT. The CDR3 loop spans 19 amino acids. Germline trimming cut 1 base from V and 2 bases from J; bases unmatched to any gene: 14. The CDR3 region is CASSEGRQGFTRRNQPQHF. The CDR3 nucleotides are TGTGCCAGCAGTGAAGGGAGACAGGGATTTACGAGACGCAATCAGCCCCAGCATTTT.

The rearrangement links TRBV19 to TRBJ2-3; 7 bases match TRBD2. The CDR3 length is 15 residues. From germline, CDR1 is LNHDA and CDR2 SQIVND (reference sequence). V trimming: 0 bases; J trimming: 2 bases; junction bases outside the gene matches: 2. The CDR3 loop is CASSIERGTTDTQYF. Here the CDR3 DNA reads TGTGCCAGTAGTATAGAGCGGGGGACCACAGATACGCAGTATTTT.

J is TRBJ2-7 and V is TRBV19; D possibly corresponds to TRBD2 (5 bases). This CDR3 region has 12 residues. Germline V lookup: CDR1 LNHDA, CDR2 SQIVND (reference sequence). V lost 4 bases and J 5 bases, leaving 9 bases between the germline ends. CDR3 sequence: CASSTGIDEQYF. Here the CDR3 DNA reads TGTGCCAGTAGTACGGGGATCGACGAGCAGTACTTC.

The CDR3 reads CASTRQGLYGYTF. CDR3 sequence (DNA): TGTGCCAGCACCCGACAGGGCCTCTATGGCTACACCTTC. J is TRBJ1-2 and V is TRBV6-1; 7 nucleotides align to TRBD1. This CDR3 is built from 13 residues. Trimming removed 7 bases from V and 4 bases from J; junction bases left unmatched: 6. The germline CDR1 and CDR2 sequences are MNHNS and SASEGT.

The rearrangement joins TRBV4-1 to TRBJ1-1; a weak D match, TRBD1 (5 bases). Looked up from germline, CDR1 is MGHRA and CDR2 is YSYEKL. The CDR3 consists of 14 residues. Deletions cut 3 bases from V and 3 bases from J, with 11 bases between. CDR3 protein: CASSQQGLDTEAFF. In nucleotides, the CDR3 is TGCGCCAGCAGCCAGCAGGGTTTGGACACTGAAGCTTTCTTT.

The chain recombines TRBV10-3 with TRBJ1-1; possible D gene TRBD1, 5 bases. This CDR3 has 12 amino acids. Trimming removed 9 bases at V and 7 bases at J, with 15 bases between. The V gene's germline CDR1 is ENHRY and CDR2 SYGVKD. For the CDR3, the DNA is TGTGCCATTGCGGGGGGGGGTGATGAAGCTTTCTTT. Protein sequence: CAIAGGGDEAFF.

The chain links TRBV12-5 to TRBJ2-3; 9 bases are shared with TRBD1. Germline V gene sequence: CDR1 LGHNT, CDR2 FRNRAP. This CDR3 comprises 14 residues. The J segment lost 5 bases and the V segment lost 6 bases, leaving 6 bases of the junction unmatched. This CDR3 reads CASGAGTGQDTQYF. DNA for the CDR3: TGTGCTAGTGGGGCCGGGACAGGGCAAGATACGCAGTATTTT. The full variable domain, with the rest looked up from reference TRBV12-5 and TRBJ2-3, is DARVTQTPRHKVTEMGQEVTMRCQPILGHNTVFWYRQTMMQGLELLAYFRNRAPLDDSGMPKDRFSAEMPDATLATLKIQPSEPRDSAVYFCASGAGTGQDTQYFGPGTRLTVL.

The rearrangement uses TRBV9 and TRBJ1-2; possible D gene TRBD1, 6 bases. CDR3 length: 17 residues. Trimming stripped 3 bases from V and 4 bases from J, with 22 bases between. CDR1 is SGDLS, CDR2 YYNGEE, per germline. CDR3 sequence: CASSGLNLQGPTYGYTF. The CDR3 DNA reads TGTGCCAGCAGCGGACTTAACTTACAGGGTCCAACCTATGGCTACACCTTC.

This chain joins TRBV7-2 and TRBJ2-7; 13 nucleotides align to TRBD2. The trim removed 4 bases at V and 0 bases at J, leaving 6 bases unmatched. Germline CDR1 and CDR2: SGHTA and FQGNSA. CDR3 length equals 17 residues. In nucleotides, the CDR3 is TGTGCCAGCAGCTCCGGACTAGCGGGGGTTAGCTCCTACGAGCAGTACTTC. It yields the protein CASSSGLAGVSSYEQYF.

This sequence joins TRBV2 and TRBJ2-7; maybe TRBD1 (6 bases). V lost 8 bases, J lost 2 bases, and 10 bases lay in between. The CDR3 is 12 amino acids. CDR1 SNHLY and CDR2 FYNNEI come from the germline V gene. The CDR3 region is CASDTGPYEQYF. The CDR3 DNA reads TGTGCCAGCGACACAGGGCCCTACGAGCAGTACTTC.

V and J are TRBV6-6 and TRBJ1-1; maybe TRBD1 (6 bases). The V end was cut by 2 bases, the J end by 10 bases, with 20 bases between. Per the germline V gene, CDR1 is MNHNY and CDR2 is SVGAGI (reference sequence). The CDR3 runs to 15 residues. For the CDR3, the DNA is TGTGCCAGCAGTTACCTCCAAGGGGGAGTAATTCGAGCTTTCTTT. Translating it yields CASSYLQGGVIRAFF.

The chain recombines TRBV7-9 with TRBJ1-2; the match to TRBD1 covers 8 bases. Losses at the gene ends were 4 bases for V and 6 bases for J; bases not matched to a gene: 1. Germline CDR1 reads SEHNR; CDR2 reads FQNEAQ (reference sequence). This CDR3 has 12 amino acids. The CDR3, as DNA: TGTGCCAGCAGCTCACAGGGGGATGGCTACACCTTC. It is translated as CASSSQGDGYTF.